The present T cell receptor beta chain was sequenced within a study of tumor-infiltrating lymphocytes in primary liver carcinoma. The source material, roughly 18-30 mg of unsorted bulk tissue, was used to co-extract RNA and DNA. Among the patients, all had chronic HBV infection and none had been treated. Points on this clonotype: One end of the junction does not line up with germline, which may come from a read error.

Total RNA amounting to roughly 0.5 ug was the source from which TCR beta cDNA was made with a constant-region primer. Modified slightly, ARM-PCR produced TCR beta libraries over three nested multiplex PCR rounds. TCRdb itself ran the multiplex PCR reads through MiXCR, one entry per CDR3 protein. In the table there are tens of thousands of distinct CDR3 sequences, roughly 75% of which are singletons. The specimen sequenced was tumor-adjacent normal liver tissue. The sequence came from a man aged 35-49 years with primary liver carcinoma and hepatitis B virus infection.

The CDR3 spells CNVVGFGSQEIQYF. CDR3 nucleotide sequence: TGCAACGTTGTAGGTTTTGGCAGCCAAGAGATCCAGTACTTC. The rearrangement joins TRBV29-1 to TRBJ2-5; no clear D. CDR1 is SQVTM and CDR2 is ANQGSEA in the germline V gene. The CDR3 length is 14 residues.